Listed here is a single T cell receptor beta chain. What it binds is not known. This specimen belongs to a study of tissue T cells after allogeneic stem cell transplantation. The table came from immunoSEQ multiplex PCR; TCRdb's copy has only in-frame clones and leaves some out. The sample holds under 2,000 clones, 76% seen once. This CDR3 region has 14 residues. CDR1 is SNHLY and CDR2 is FYNNEI in the germline V gene. The V gene lost 3 bases and the J gene lost 5 bases, with 14 bases spanning the gap. Study outcomes and limitations: Within patients, tissue anatomy strongly shaped TCR repertoire composition.

The sample was colon tissue, taken at autopsy. This receptor was obtained from a male patient between 35 and 75 years old with steroid-refractory graft-versus-host disease after an allogeneic stem cell transplant. Some of these T cells may belong to the graft donor. The chain joins TRBV2 to TRBJ2-7, with unresolved D. The CDR3 coding sequence is TGTGCCAGCAGTGATATATCCCCGGGTAACGAGCAGTACTTC. Its protein product is CASSDISPGNEQYF.